The clone carrying this T cell receptor (beta chain) came up once. No antigen is known for it. These data originate in a study of cytomegalovirus exposure and HLA in healthy donors. Study-level information: Of roughly 400 genotyped donors, roughly 81% clustered with self-reported Caucasian donors. General study results and limits: Across all donors, roughly uniform sequencing depth was an assumption of the presence/absence analyses. Later on, a genetic analysis was performed. It linked a missense variant in DCLRE1C with V- and J-gene trimming of TCR beta. Approximately 160 TCR beta chains were listed as cytomegalovirus-associated.

Vbeta (60) and Jbeta (13) primers were used in the PCR. The data were produced by immunoSEQ multiplex PCR, yet TCRdb's version contains in-frame clones alone and is incomplete. The sample shows under 200,000 clones, approximately 80% of them seen only once. The clonotype was recovered from a woman in her late teens or twenties in good health and CMV-seropositive. Sequences were obtained from PBMCs.

The CDR3 DNA is TGTGCCAGCAGCTATAGCGGGGGGAGCACAGATACGCAGTATTTT. This translates into CASSYSGGSTDTQYF. This rearrangement joins TRBV13 to TRBJ2-3, with 10 bases lining up with TRBD2. Germline values: CDR1 PRHDT, CDR2 FYEKMQ (reference sequence). This CDR3 has 15 amino acids. The V and J ends lost 4 bases and 0 bases, in that order; junction bases with no gene match: 1.